This is a list of T cell receptor beta chains from one sample in a study of cytomegalovirus exposure and HLA in healthy donors. Sequencing used immunoSEQ multiplex PCR; TCRdb keeps in-frame clones, though not all of them. There are about 78,000 clones in the sample; 90% to 97% occur only once, and 1.6% lies in the top ten. The sample consisted of PBMCs. The source of these receptors is a man between 18 and 35 years old in good health and CMV-seropositive. CDR3s include the opening cysteine and the closing phenylalanine or tryptophan. A D gene is named only where the DNA matches it firmly. The size field is filled for only some rows; it gives once, few, many or a size class.

D gene	clone size	V gene	J gene	CDR3 length	CDR3 protein	CDR3 DNA
TRBD1	NA	TRBV2	TRBJ1-2	13	CASSPGTVYGYTF	TGTGCCAGCAGCCCCGGGACAGTCTATGGCTACACCTTC
NA	NA	TRBV6-1	TRBJ1-5	14	CASSPPRVNQPQHF	TGTGCCAGCAGTCCACCTAGAGTCAATCAGCCCCAGCATTTT
NA	NA	TRBV25-1	TRBJ1-2	16	CASSDRTQKGLYGYTF	TGTGCCAGCAGTGATAGGACCCAGAAGGGGCTCTATGGCTACACCTTC
TRBD1	NA	TRBV28	TRBJ2-5	14	CASSKQGAWETQYF	TGTGCCAGCAGTAAACAGGGGGCATGGGAGACCCAGTACTTC
TRBD1	NA	TRBV6-1	TRBJ1-5	15	CASSELDRANQPQHF	TGTGCCAGCAGTGAGCTTGACAGGGCCAATCAGCCCCAGCATTTT
TRBD2	NA	TRBV19	TRBJ2-3	13	CASNSGSADTQYF	TGTGCCAGTAACAGCGGGAGTGCAGATACGCAGTATTTT
TRBD1	NA	TRBV2	TRBJ2-7	16	CASSGWRRDRSYEQYF	TGTGCCAGCAGTGGGTGGAGACGGGACAGATCCTACGAGCAGTACTTC
TRBD1	NA	TRBV28	TRBJ1-4	17	CASSHPRLGQGSEKLFF	TGTGCCAGCAGCCACCCCCGGCTCGGACAGGGTAGCGAAAAACTGTTTTTT
NA	NA	TRBV12-2	TRBJ2-7	14	CASRSRTRPREQYF	TGTGCAAGTCGCTCACGGACTAGACCTCGCGAGCAGTACTTC
NA	NA	TRBV6-5	TRBJ2-2	16	CASSYSGLTNTGELFF	TGTGCCAGCAGTTACTCGGGACTCACGAACACCGGGGAGCTGTTTTTT
NA	few	TRBV28	TRBJ2-7	11	CASSHSYEQYF	TGTGCCAGCAGTCATTCCTACGAGCAGTACTTC
NA	NA	TRBV5-4	TRBJ2-2	15	CASSPGTPNTGELFF	TGTGCCAGCAGCCCTGGGACTCCCAACACCGGGGAGCTGTTTTTT
NA	NA	TRBV10-3	TRBJ2-2	13	CALARVDTGELFF	TGTGCCCTGGCCAGGGTCGACACCGGGGAGCTGTTTTTT
NA	NA	TRBV5-1	TRBJ2-3	16	CASSLATGRSTDTQYF	TGCGCCAGCAGCTTGGCAACGGGGAGGAGCACAGATACGCAGTATTTT
TRBD2	NA	TRBV9	TRBJ2-2	15	CASSDRTSNTGELFF	TGTGCCAGCAGCGATAGGACTAGCAACACCGGGGAGCTGTTTTTT